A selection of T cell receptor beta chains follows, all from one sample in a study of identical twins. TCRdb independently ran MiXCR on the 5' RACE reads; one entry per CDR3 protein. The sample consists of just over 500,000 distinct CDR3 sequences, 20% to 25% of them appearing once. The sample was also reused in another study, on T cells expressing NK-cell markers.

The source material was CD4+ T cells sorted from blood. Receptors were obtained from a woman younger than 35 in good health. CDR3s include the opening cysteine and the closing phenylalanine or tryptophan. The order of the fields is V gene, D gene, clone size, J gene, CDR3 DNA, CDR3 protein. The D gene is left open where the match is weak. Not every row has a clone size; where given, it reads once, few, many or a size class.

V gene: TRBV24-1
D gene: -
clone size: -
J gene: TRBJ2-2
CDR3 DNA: TGTGCCACCAGTGACCCAGGGCTCGGGGAGCTGTTTTTT
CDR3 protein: CATSDPGLGELFF

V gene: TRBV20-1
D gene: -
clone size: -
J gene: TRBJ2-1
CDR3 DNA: TGCAGTGCAATAGGGACCCTTGATGAGCAGTTCTTC
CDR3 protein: CSAIGTLDEQFF

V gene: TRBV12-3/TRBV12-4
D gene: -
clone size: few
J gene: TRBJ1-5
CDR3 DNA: TGTGCCAGCAGTTTAAGGGGAGCCCAGCATTTT
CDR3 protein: CASSLRGAQHF

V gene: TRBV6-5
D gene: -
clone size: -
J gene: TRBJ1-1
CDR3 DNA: TGTGCCAGCAGTCTACAGCGGTTTAACACTGAAGCTTTCTTT
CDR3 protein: CASSLQRFNTEAFF

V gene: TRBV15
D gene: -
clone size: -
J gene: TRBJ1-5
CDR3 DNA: TGTGCCACCAGCAGGAGCGGGGGACCTAGCAATCAGCCCCAGCATTTT
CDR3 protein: CATSRSGGPSNQPQHF

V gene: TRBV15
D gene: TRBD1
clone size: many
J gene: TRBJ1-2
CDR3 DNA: TGTGCCACCAGCGGACGACAGGGATTTATCCCGCGGGGCTACACCTTC
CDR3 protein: CATSGRQGFIPRGYTF

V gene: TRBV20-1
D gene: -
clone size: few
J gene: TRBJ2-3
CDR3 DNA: TGCAGTGCTGTGTGGTACAATACGCAGTATTTT
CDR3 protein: CSAVWYNTQYF

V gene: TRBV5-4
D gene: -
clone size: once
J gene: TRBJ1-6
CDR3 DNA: TGTGCCAGCAGCTCCCCCTCTCAGGGACAAAATTCACCCCTCCACTTT
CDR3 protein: CASSSPSQGQNSPLHF

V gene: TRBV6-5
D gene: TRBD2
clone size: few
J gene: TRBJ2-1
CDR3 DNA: TGTGCCAGCAAGTTTAGCGGGAGCTCCTACAATGAGCAGTTCTTC
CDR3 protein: CASKFSGSSYNEQFF

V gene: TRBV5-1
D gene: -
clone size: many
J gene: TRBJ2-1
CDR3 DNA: TGCGCCAGCAGCTTGGAGGGCGATGAGCAGTTCTTC
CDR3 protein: CASSLEGDEQFF

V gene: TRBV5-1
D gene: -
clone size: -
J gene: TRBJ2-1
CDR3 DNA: TGCGCCAGCAGCCCCAGGACAGAACCCCCGGTGCAGTTCTTC
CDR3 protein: CASSPRTEPPVQFF

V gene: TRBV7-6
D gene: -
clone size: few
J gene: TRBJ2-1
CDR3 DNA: TGTGCCAGCAGCTCAGGGGGGAGCGGAACCTACAATGAGCAGTTCTTC
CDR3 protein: CASSSGGSGTYNEQFF

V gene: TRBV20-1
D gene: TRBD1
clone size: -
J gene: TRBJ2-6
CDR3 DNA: TGCAGTGCTCACAGGGGCCCTGGGGCCAACGTCCTGACTTTC
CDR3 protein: CSAHRGPGANVLTF

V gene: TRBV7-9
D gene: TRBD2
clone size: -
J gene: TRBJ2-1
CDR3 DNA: TGTGCCAGCAGCTTCGCTAGCGGGAGAGGGAATGAGCAGTTCTTC
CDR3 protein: CASSFASGRGNEQFF

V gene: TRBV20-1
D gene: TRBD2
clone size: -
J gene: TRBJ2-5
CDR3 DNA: TGCAGTGCAAACCGTGGGACTAGCGGGGGAGAGACCCAGTACTTC
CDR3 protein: CSANRGTSGGETQYF

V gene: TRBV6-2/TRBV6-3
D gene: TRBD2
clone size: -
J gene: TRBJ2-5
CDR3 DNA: TGTGCCAGCAGTTACGACCCCGCGGGACTAGCGGGAGGGCCTGTAGAGACCCAGTACTTC
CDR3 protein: CASSYDPAGLAGGPVETQYF

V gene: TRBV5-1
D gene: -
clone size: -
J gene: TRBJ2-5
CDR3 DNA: TGCGCCAGCAGCTCCGACAGCCCTGGGACCCAGTACTTC
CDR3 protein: CASSSDSPGTQYF

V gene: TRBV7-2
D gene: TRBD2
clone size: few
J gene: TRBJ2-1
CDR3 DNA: TGTGCCAGCAGCCGTAAACTAGCGGGGAGACGGTTGGGGCAGTTCTTC
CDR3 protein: CASSRKLAGRRLGQFF

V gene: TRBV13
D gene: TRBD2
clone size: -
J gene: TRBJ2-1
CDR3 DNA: TGTGCCAGCAGCTCGACTAGCGTCCTGGTGTACAATGAGCAGTTCTTC
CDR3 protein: CASSSTSVLVYNEQFF

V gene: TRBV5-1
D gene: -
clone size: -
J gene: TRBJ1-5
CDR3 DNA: TGCGCCAATGAAACAGGCTCCCGCAATCAGCCCCAGCATTTT
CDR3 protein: CANETGSRNQPQHF

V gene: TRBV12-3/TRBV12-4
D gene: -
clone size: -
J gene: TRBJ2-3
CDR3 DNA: TGTGCCAGCACCTCCCGCGGCAGAGACACAGATACGCAGTATTTT
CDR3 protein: CASTSRGRDTDTQYF

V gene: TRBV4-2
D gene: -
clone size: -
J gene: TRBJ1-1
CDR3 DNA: TGTGCCAGCAGCCAAGAGGTACGGAACACTGAAGCTTTCTTT
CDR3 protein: CASSQEVRNTEAFF

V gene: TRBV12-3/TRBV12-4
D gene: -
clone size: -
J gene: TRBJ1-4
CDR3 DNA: TGTGCCAGCAGTTCCCAAGGGACGGGGGGAAAACTGTTTTTT
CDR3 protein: CASSSQGTGGKLFF

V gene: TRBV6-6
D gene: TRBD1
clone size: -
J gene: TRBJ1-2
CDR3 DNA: TGTGCCAGCAGAACAGGGGCTAACTATGGCTACACCTTC
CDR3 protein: CASRTGANYGYTF

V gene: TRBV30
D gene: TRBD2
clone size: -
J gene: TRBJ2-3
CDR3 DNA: TGTGCCTGGGCAAGACTAGCGGGAGAAGATACGCAGTATTTT
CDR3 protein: CAWARLAGEDTQYF

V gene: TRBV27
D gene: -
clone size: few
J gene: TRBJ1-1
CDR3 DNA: TGTGCCAGCAGTTTTAAGTTTAGTAACGGTATCGGGAACACTGAAGCTTTCTTT
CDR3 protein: CASSFKFSNGIGNTEAFF

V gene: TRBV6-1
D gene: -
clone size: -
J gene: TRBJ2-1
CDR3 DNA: TGTGCCAGCAGTGAAGGTCAGGGGGGTTTGGGTGAGCAGTTCTTC
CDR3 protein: CASSEGQGGLGEQFF

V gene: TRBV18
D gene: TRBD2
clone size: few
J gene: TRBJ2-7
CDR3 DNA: TGTGCCAGCTCACCACTAGCGGGAGACTACGAGCAGTACTTC
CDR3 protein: CASSPLAGDYEQYF

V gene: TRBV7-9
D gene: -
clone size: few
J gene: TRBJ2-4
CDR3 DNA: TGTGCCAGCAGCTCTAGGACAGTAGGAAACATTCAGTACTTC
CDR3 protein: CASSSRTVGNIQYF

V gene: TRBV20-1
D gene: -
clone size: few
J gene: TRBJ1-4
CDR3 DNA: TGCAGTGCTTCGGGGAGGGGCAGGGAAAAACTGTTTTTT
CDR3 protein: CSASGRGREKLFF

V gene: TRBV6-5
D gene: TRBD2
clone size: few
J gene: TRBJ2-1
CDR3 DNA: TGTGCCAGCATCACCACGGGGGGTAGGCAGTTCTTC
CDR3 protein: CASITTGGRQFF

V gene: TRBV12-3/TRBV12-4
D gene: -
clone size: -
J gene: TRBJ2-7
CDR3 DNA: TGTGCCAGCAGTATGACTATCACTGGCGAGCAGTACTTC
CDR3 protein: CASSMTITGEQYF

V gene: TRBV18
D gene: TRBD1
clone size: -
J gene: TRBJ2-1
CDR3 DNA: TGTGCCAGCTCACAGGGGGCAGGGGACGATGAGCAGTTCTTC
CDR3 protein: CASSQGAGDDEQFF

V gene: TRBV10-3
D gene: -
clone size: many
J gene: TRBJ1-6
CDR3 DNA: TGTGCCATCAGCGGACAGAATTCACCCCTCCACTTT
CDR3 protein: CAISGQNSPLHF

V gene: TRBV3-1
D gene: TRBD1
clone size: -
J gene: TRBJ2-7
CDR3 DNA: TGTGCCAGCAGCCCTTACAGACAGGGGCCCCACGAGCAGTACTTC
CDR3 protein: CASSPYRQGPHEQYF

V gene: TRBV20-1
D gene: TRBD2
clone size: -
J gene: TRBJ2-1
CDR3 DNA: TGCAGTGTAGTCAGGACTAGCGCCATATCCAATGAGCAGTTCTTC
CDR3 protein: CSVVRTSAISNEQFF

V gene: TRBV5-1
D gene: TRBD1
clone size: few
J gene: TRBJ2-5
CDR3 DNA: TGCGCCAGCAGCGGCGACAGGGGCCTCCAAGAGACCCAGTACTTC
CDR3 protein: CASSGDRGLQETQYF

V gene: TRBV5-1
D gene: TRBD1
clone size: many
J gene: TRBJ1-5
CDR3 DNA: TGTGCCAGCAGCTCTGGACAGGGCAATCAGCCCCAGCATTTT
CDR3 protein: CASSSGQGNQPQHF

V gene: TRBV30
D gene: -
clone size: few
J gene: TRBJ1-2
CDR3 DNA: TGTGCCTGGACAGCTTACTATGGCTACACCTTC
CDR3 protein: CAWTAYYGYTF

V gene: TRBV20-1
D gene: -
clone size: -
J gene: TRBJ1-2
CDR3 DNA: TGCAGTGCTAGAGGGTTTGAGAGTGGCTACACCTTC
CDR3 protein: CSARGFESGYTF

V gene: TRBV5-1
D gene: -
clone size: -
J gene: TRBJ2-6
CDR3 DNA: TGCGCCAGCAGCTTTGGAAACTCTGGGGCCAACGTCCTGACTTTC
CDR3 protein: CASSFGNSGANVLTF

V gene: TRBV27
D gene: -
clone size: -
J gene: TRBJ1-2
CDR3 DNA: TGTGCCAGCAGTTTTGGGCTGGGGCTCTATGGCTACACCTTC
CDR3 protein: CASSFGLGLYGYTF

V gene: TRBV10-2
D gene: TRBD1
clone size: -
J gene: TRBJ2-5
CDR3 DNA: TGCGCCAGCAGTGATACAGGGGGCCAAGAGACCCAGTACTTC
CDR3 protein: CASSDTGGQETQYF

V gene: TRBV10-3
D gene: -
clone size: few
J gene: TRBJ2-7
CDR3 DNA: TGTGCCATCAAAGGTTTCGAGGGCCCGTACGAGCAGTACTTC
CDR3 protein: CAIKGFEGPYEQYF

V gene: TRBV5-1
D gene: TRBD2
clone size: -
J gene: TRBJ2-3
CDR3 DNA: TGCGCCAGCAGAGCGGCGGGAGGAGCAGATACGCAGTATTTT
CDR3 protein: CASRAAGGADTQYF

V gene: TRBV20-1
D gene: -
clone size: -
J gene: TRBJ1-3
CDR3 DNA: TGCAGTGCTAGTCCAGGAAACACCATATATTTT
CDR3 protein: CSASPGNTIYF

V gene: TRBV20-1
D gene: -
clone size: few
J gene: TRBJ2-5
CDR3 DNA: TGCAGTGCTAGTTCCGGGGTTTGGGAGACCCAGTACTTC
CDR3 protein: CSASSGVWETQYF

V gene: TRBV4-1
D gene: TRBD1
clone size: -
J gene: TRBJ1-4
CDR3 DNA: TGCGCCAGCAGCCCACGGGACAGGGAAAATGAAAAACTGTTTTTT
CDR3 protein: CASSPRDRENEKLFF

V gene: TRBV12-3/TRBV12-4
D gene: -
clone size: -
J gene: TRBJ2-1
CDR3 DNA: TGTGCCAGCAGCCTAAGAGGGAATCAGTTCTTC
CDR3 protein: CASSLRGNQFF

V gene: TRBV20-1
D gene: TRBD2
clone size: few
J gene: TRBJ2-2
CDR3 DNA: TGCAGTGCTACCGCGGGAGGGCACGGGGAGCTGTTTTTT
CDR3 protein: CSATAGGHGELFF

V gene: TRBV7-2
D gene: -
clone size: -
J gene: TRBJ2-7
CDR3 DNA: TGTGCCAGCAGCTTAGCTGCTAGCGCGAGCTCCTACGAGCAGTACTTC
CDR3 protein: CASSLAASASSYEQYF

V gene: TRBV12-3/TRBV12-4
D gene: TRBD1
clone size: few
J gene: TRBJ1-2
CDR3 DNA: TGTGCCAGCAGTTTAATCCAGGGGGCCGGCTACACCTTC
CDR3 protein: CASSLIQGAGYTF

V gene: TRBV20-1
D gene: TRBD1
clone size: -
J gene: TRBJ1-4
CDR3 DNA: TGCAGTGCTAGGTGGACAGGGAGCGAAAAACTGTTTTTT
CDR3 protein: CSARWTGSEKLFF

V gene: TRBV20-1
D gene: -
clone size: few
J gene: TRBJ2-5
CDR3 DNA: TGCAGTGCTATAAGACAAGAGACCCAGTACTTC
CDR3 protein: CSAIRQETQYF